This entry lists 5 T cell receptor beta chains sequenced from one sample in a study of blood T cell repertoires in COVID-19. Data came from immunoSEQ multiplex PCR; TCRdb stores just in-frame clones and leaves some out. The sample comprises about 200,000 clones, roughly nine tenths of which are singletons, and 0.75% to 0.95% rests with the top ten. The sample was peripheral blood. Receptor source: a woman in her 70s with acute or convalescent COVID-19.

The chain combines TRBV4-1 with TRBJ1-6; 10 positions match TRBD1. This CDR3 region has 16 residues. Trimming cost V 3 bases and J 2 bases; bases outside gene matches: 1. Germline CDR1 reads MGHRA; CDR2 reads YSYEKL. The CDR3 loop is CASSHGTGAYNSPLHF. The DNA for the CDR3 is TGCGCCAGCAGCCACGGGACAGGGGCCTATAATTCACCCCTCCACTTT.

This chain uses TRBV27 with TRBJ2-7; D gene uncertain. Germline CDR1 and CDR2: MNHEY and SMNVEV (reference sequence). The CDR3 totals 15 residues. V was clipped by 5 bases and J by 0 bases, with 14 bases between them. In nucleotides, the CDR3 is TGTGCCAGCAGTCCTGACTTGGTTAGCTCCTACGAGCAGTACTTC. This encodes CASSPDLVSSYEQYF.

The V call is TRBV7-9, the J call TRBJ1-1; D not resolved. From germline, CDR1 is SEHNR and CDR2 FQNEAQ (reference sequence). The CDR3 extends over 14 amino acids. The germline V and J ends were trimmed by 4 bases and 0 bases, with 9 bases remaining between them. In nucleotides, the CDR3 is TGTGCCAGCAGCTCCAGTGCCATGAACACTGAAGCTTTCTTT. Translation gives CASSSSAMNTEAFF.

The chain joins TRBV12-3 or TRBV12-4 to TRBJ1-1, with D maybe TRBD1 (5 bases). The CDR3 contains 11 residues. V dropped 5 bases and J dropped 9 bases, with 10 bases sitting between them. The CDR3 region has the DNA TGTGCCAGCAGTCAGGGATCGAAAGCTTTCTTT. It encodes CASSQGSKAFF.

The chain is built from TRBV19 and TRBJ1-4; possible D gene TRBD1, 5 bases. V gave up 3 bases and J gave up 8 bases, with 13 bases separating them. CDR3 length: 14 amino acids. Germline V lookup: CDR1 LNHDA, CDR2 SQIVND (reference sequence). This CDR3 reads CASSIAREWEKLFF. The CDR3 DNA is TGTGCCAGTAGTATCGCCAGGGAATGGGAAAAACTGTTTTTT.